Presented here are 21 T cell receptor beta chains from one specimen sequenced in a study of somatic mutations in cytotoxic T cells in rheumatoid arthritis (dated by TCRdb to 2016 to 2017). Library preparation used the immunoSEQ multiplex PCR assay. In TCRdb, the immuneACCESS table is reduced to in-frame sequences with V and J assigned. These tables do not hold every clone; where another copy was compared, an unresolved V gene accounts for under half, and the others remain unexplained. Recorded for this sample are 9,000 to 15,000 clones; 70% to 85% of them occurred a single time. More than 9.5% of the sample is in the top ten clones. Sequenced material: CD8+ T cells sorted from blood. The receptors shown here come from a man aged 65 to 85 in good health.

The V and J genes are TRBV7-9 and TRBJ2-2; 9 positions match TRBD1. Looked up from germline, CDR1 is SEHNR and CDR2 is FQNEAQ (reference sequence). V lost 2 bases and J lost 5; bases outside the gene matches: 3. The CDR3 contains 15 residues. CDR3 coding DNA: TGTGCCAGCAGCTTACGGACAGGGGAAACCGGGGAGCTGTTTTTT. It specifies CASSLRTGETGELFF.

This clone was detected only a few times. The rearrangement links TRBV18 to TRBJ2-7; 11 bases line up with TRBD1. This CDR3 is built from 13 residues. The V gene's germline CDR1 is KGHSH and CDR2 LQKENI. Trimming at V came to 8 bases and at J to 3 bases, leaving 3 bases not matched to a gene. The CDR3 nucleotides are TGTGCCAGCCGGGACAGGGGGTTCTACGAGCAGTACTTC. As protein: CASRDRGFYEQYF.

The chain recombines TRBV19 with TRBJ2-6; D gene uncertain. V gave up 3 bases and J gave up 0 bases, with 9 bases separating them. Looked up from germline, CDR1 is LNHDA and CDR2 is SQIVND (reference sequence). The CDR3 covers 16 residues. The CDR3 sequence: CASSMGSRSGANVLTF. CDR3 DNA: TGTGCCAGTAGTATGGGGTCACGCTCTGGGGCCAACGTCCTGACTTTC.

This chain uses TRBV5-1 with TRBJ1-5; D is unresolved. CDR1 and CDR2 from the germline V gene are SGHRS and YFSETQ. With 7 bases removed from V and 2 bases from J, the gap between germline ends came to 16 bases. This CDR3 region has 15 residues. In DNA, the CDR3 is TGCGCCAGCGGAGTGTCCAGGTCTGGCAATCAGCCCCAGCATTTT. This encodes CASGVSRSGNQPQHF. Filled out from reference TRBV5-1 and TRBJ1-5, the complete variable domain reads KAGVTQTPRYLIKTRGQQVTLSCSPISGHRSVSWYQQTPGQGLQFLFEYFSETQRNKGNFPGRFSGRQFSNSRSEMNVSTLELGDSALYLCASGVSRSGNQPQHFGDGTRLSIL.

V is TRBV11-2 and J is TRBJ2-3, with D uncertain. Between the trimmed V and J ends, which lost 5 bases and 2 bases, there was a span of 2 bases. This CDR3 has 11 amino acids. CDR1 is SGHAT and CDR2 is FQNNGV in the germline V gene. The CDR3 bases are TGTGCCAGCAGCCACACAGATACGCAGTATTTT. This codes for CASSHTDTQYF.

The chain links TRBV9 to TRBJ1-6; D may be TRBD1 (6 bases). V was pared by 3 bases and J by 6 bases, with 19 bases between. This CDR3 is 17 amino acids long. CDR1 SGDLS and CDR2 YYNGEE come from the germline V gene. The chain's CDR3 is CASSGRDTSGGNSPLHF. The CDR3 nucleotides read TGTGCCAGCAGCGGCCGGGACACGAGCGGTGGTAATTCACCCCTCCACTTT.

This chain links TRBV6-5 with TRBJ1-2; 7 bases are shared with TRBD1. Trimming removed 5 bases from V and 6 bases from J; junction bases left unmatched: 6. The germline V gene encodes CDR1 MNHEY and CDR2 SVGAGI. This CDR3 has 13 residues. CDR3 sequence reads: CASSATGYDGYTF. In nucleotides, the CDR3 is TGTGCCAGCAGTGCGACAGGGTACGATGGCTACACCTTC.

The chain carries TRBV6-5 and TRBJ1-2, with 11 bases fitting TRBD1. CDR1 MNHEY and CDR2 SVGAGI come from the germline V gene. This CDR3 has 15 amino acids. After removal of 5 bases from V and 5 bases from J, the junction contained 7 bases not matched to a gene. The CDR3 nucleotides are TGTGCCAGCAGTCTCAGGACAGGGGGCCTTTATGGCTACACCTTC. Amino acid sequence: CASSLRTGGLYGYTF.

This clone was observed a few times. The chain couples TRBV9 to TRBJ2-7; 8 bases fit TRBD1. Germline loops: CDR1 SGDLS, CDR2 YYNGEE. The CDR3 is made up of 15 amino acids. The junction had 7 bases not matched to a gene; V was cut back by 0 bases and J by 5 bases. CDR3 protein: CASSVVGGTGHEQYF. CDR3 DNA sequence: TGTGCCAGCAGCGTAGTCGGCGGGACAGGCCACGAGCAGTACTTC.

The chain couples TRBV11-2 to TRBJ1-4, with D perhaps TRBD1 (6 bases). The CDR3 spans 13 residues. Trimming removed 6 bases from V and 4 bases from J, with 9 bases in between. Per germline, CDR1 SGHAT and CDR2 FQNNGV. CDR3 DNA sequence: TGTGCCAGCAGAACAGGGAGTAATGAAAAACTGTTTTTT. As protein: CASRTGSNEKLFF.

J is TRBJ2-1 and V is TRBV5-6, with D hard to call. V gave up 1 base and J gave up 0 bases, with 8 bases separating them. Looked up from germline, CDR1 is SGHDT and CDR2 is YYEEEE. CDR3 length: 15 residues. The CDR3, as DNA: TGTGCCAGCAGCTTGTTTGCTTACTCCTACAATGAGCAGTTCTTC. Its protein is CASSLFAYSYNEQFF.

J is TRBJ1-4 and V is TRBV4-3, with D perhaps TRBD1 (5 bases). Germline-derived CDR1 and CDR2 are LGHNA and YSLEER. V lost 3 bases to trimming and J lost 8 bases, with 19 bases between them. The CDR3 is made up of 16 amino acids. The CDR3 loop reads CASSQLAGQVEEKLFF. The CDR3 coding sequence is TGCGCCAGCAGCCAGCTTGCTGGACAAGTTGAAGAAAAACTGTTTTTT.

This clone has just a few counts. The chain joins TRBV7-9 to TRBJ2-1; TRBD2 might be the D (6 bases). V was shortened by 1 base and J by 8 bases, with 9 bases between the two germline ends. The CDR3 consists of 13 residues. From germline, CDR1 is SEHNR and CDR2 FQNEAQ (reference sequence). For the CDR3, the DNA is TGTGCCAGCAGCTTAGTGGAGCGGGATGAGCAGTTCTTC. As protein: CASSLVERDEQFF.

The J gene is TRBJ1-6, the V gene TRBV2; no firm D call. This CDR3 comprises 12 residues. V shed 3 bases and J shed 11 bases, with 8 bases lying between them. Germline loops: CDR1 SNHLY, CDR2 FYNNEI. The CDR3 DNA reads TGTGCCAGCAGTGAGGGCAATCCACCCCTCCACTTT. This codes for CASSEGNPPLHF.

The V call is TRBV7-9, the J call TRBJ1-2; 7 nucleotides align to TRBD1. Losses at the gene ends were 5 bases for V and 2 bases for J; bases not matched to a gene: 5. Per germline, CDR1 SEHNR and CDR2 FQNEAQ (reference sequence). The CDR3 is made up of 14 amino acids. DNA of the CDR3: TGTGCCAGCAGCCCGGGACAGCTAAACTATGGCTACACCTTC. Its protein is CASSPGQLNYGYTF.

This clone has a handful of counts. V usage is TRBV6-5 and J usage is TRBJ2-2; TRBD2 matches 10 bases. CDR1 and CDR2 (germline): MNHEY, SVGAGI. The CDR3 has 15 residues. V lost 6 bases, J lost 7 bases, and 8 bases stayed unmatched. CDR3 sequence: CASSYTLAGSGELFF. The CDR3 DNA follows: TGTGCCAGCAGCTACACACTAGCGGGAAGCGGGGAGCTGTTTTTT.

CDR3 region: CASSLGSPRDTQYF. The CDR3, as DNA: TGTGCCAGCAGCTTAGGTAGCCCGAGGGATACGCAGTATTTT. V gene TRBV7-2 combines with J gene TRBJ2-3; D is unresolved. CDR3 length: 14 amino acids. CDR1 is SGHTA and CDR2 is FQGNSA in the germline V gene. V lost 1 base and J lost 6, with 11 bases in between.

The chain employs TRBV7-2 and TRBJ2-3, with 7 bases identical to TRBD2. The CDR3 consists of 15 residues. Germline lookup yields CDR1 SGHTA and CDR2 FQGNSA. After removal of 2 bases from V and 2 bases from J, the junction contained 4 bases not matched to a gene. In DNA form, the CDR3 reads TGTGCCAGCAGCTTACGGGGGGACGACACAGATACGCAGTATTTT. This codes for CASSLRGDDTDTQYF.

This chain connects TRBV9 to TRBJ2-1; TRBD2 aligns across 7 bases. This CDR3 spans 14 amino acids. In germline, CDR1 is SGDLS, CDR2 YYNGEE. Losses at the gene ends were 6 bases for V and 8 bases for J; bases not matched to a gene: 11. DNA for the CDR3: TGTGCCAGCATGACGGGAGGAGGTAGTGATGAGCAGTTCTTC. It is translated as CASMTGGGSDEQFF.

This clone turned up a few times. The rearrangement uses TRBV4-3 and TRBJ2-1; D might be TRBD2 (6 bases). Trimming left V 0 bases short and J 5 bases short, with 8 bases between. The CDR3 covers 14 residues. Per germline, CDR1 LGHNA and CDR2 YSLEER. The CDR3 bases are TGCGCCAGCAGCCAAGATGCGGGGAACAATGAGCAGTTCTTC. Protein product: CASSQDAGNNEQFF.

This chain connects TRBV5-1 to TRBJ1-5, with D unclear. The CDR3 has 14 residues. The V end lost 0 bases, the J end lost 2 bases, and 6 bases lay between the germline ends. The germline CDR1 and CDR2 sequences are SGHRS and YFSETQ. CDR3 sequence reads: CASSLDRGNQPQHF. In DNA, the CDR3 is TGCGCCAGCAGCTTGGACCGGGGCAATCAGCCCCAGCATTTT.